This TCR beta chain was captured by sequencing in a study of radiotherapy plus CTLA-4 blockade in lung cancer. Assay used: immunoSEQ multiplex PCR; TCRdb lists only in-frame clones, some missing. The sample lists 35,000 to 55,000 clones; approximately 71% were seen once. The V segment lost 0 bases and the J segment 5 bases; nucleotides outside the gene matches: 7. The CDR3 extends over 14 amino acids. CDR1 is GTSNPN, CDR2 SVGIG, per germline (reference sequence). This chain connects TRBV30 to TRBJ2-7; 7 positions agree with TRBD2. The TCR originated in a human donor with non-small cell lung cancer whose response to radiotherapy plus ipilimumab could not be evaluated. This specimen was peripheral blood, taken from a patient treated with radiotherapy plus ipilimumab. The CDR3 DNA is TGTGCCTGGAGTGTAACCGGGGGGAGCCACGAGCAGTACTTC. It yields the protein CAWSVTGGSHEQYF.